The present T cell receptor (beta chain) was sequenced within a study of cytomegalovirus exposure and HLA in healthy donors. As for the study in general: Inside one of the first data releases sat tens of millions of unique TCRs taken from HLA-typed donors.

This clone was seen a few times. Its antigen remains unknown. The PCR ran on 60 Vbeta and 13 Jbeta primers. Clones were read by immunoSEQ multiplex PCR, and TCRdb kept only the in-frame ones, dropping some. The table shows 95,000 to 150,000 clones, with less than 10% occurring only once. V lost 1 base, J lost 0 bases, and 7 bases lay in between. The CDR3 is made up of 14 amino acids. Germline V gene lookup returns CDR1 MNHNS and CDR2 SASEGT. Study findings and constraints: The authors enumerated 150 to 200 TCR beta chains as linked to cytomegalovirus. Across HLA loci, a later analysis found differing TCR association rates, with DRB1 most and HLA-C fewest. As a later analysis revealed, most CMV-associated TCR beta chains appeared HLA-restricted.

V is TRBV6-1 and J is TRBJ2-7; no definite D call. The specimen was PBMCs. This sequence originates from a woman aged 40 to 50 in good health and CMV-seropositive. For the CDR3, the DNA is TGTGCCAGCAGTGAAGGCGGCAGCTCCTACGAGCAGTACTTC. As protein: CASSEGGSSYEQYF.